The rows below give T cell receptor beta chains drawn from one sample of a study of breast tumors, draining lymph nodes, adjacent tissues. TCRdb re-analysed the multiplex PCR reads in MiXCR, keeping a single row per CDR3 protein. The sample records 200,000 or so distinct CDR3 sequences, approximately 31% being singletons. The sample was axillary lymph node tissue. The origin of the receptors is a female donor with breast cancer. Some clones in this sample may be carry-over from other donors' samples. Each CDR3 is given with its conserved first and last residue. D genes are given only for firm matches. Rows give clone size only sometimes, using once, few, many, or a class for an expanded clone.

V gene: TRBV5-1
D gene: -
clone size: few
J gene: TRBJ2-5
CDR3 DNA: TGCGCCAGCAGCCCCGGGACATCCCGAGACACCCAGTACTTC
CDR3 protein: CASSPGTSRDTQYF

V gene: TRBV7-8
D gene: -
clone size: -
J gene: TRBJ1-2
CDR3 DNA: TGTGCCAGCAGCTTAGCGGAGCGAGGTGGCTACACCTTC
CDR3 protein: CASSLAERGGYTF

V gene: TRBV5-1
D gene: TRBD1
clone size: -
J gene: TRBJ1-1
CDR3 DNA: TGCGCCAGCAGCTTGATAACAGGGGACGAAGCTTTCTTT
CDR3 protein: CASSLITGDEAFF

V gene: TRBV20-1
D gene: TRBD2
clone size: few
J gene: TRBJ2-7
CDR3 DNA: TGCGGTGCCATTCTACTAGCGGGAGCTGCCTACGAGCAGTACTTC
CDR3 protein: CGAILLAGAAYEQYF

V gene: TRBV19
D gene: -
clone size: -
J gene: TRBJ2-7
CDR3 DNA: TGTGCCAGTAGTATCTCCAGGGGCAGCTACGAGCAGTACTTC
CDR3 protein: CASSISRGSYEQYF

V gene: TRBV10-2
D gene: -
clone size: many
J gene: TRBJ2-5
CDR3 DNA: TGCGCCAGCGGCAAAGATCAAGAGACCCAGTACTTC
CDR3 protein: CASGKDQETQYF

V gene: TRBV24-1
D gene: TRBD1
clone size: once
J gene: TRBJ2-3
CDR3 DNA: TGTGCCACCAGTTCGTCGGGACAGGTTCTCACAGATACGCAGTATTTT
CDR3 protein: CATSSSGQVLTDTQYF

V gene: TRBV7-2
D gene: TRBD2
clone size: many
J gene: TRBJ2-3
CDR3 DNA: TGTGCCAGCATCCCGGGGGGTAGCACAGATACGCAGTATTTT
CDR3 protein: CASIPGGSTDTQYF

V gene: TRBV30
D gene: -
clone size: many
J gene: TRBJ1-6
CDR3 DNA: TGTGCCTGGAGTTGGGGTCCTCCCCTCTATAATTCACCCCTCCACTTT
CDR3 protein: CAWSWGPPLYNSPLHF

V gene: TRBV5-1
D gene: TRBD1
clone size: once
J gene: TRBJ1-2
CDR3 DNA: TGCGCCAGCAGCTTGAGGACAGGGGGCTATGGCTACACCTTC
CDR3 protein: CASSLRTGGYGYTF

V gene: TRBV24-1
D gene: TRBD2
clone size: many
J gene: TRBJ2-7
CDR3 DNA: TGTGCCACCAGCTCCGGGACTAGCGCTTCGAGGTACGAGCAGTACTTC
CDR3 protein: CATSSGTSASRYEQYF

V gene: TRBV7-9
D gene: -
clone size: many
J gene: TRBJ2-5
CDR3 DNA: TGTGCCAGCAGCTCCCCGGCACAGGCCCGGGAGACCCAGTACTTC
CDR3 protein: CASSSPAQARETQYF

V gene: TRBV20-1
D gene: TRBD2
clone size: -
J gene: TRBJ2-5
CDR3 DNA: TGCAGTGCTAGAGGGGCTAGCGGGAACGAAGAGACCCAGTACTTC
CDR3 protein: CSARGASGNEETQYF

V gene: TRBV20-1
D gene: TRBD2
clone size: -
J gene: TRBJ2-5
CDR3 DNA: TGCAGTGCGGGCGGGAGTGGGCTAGCGGGACAAGAGACCCAGTACTTC
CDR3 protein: CSAGGSGLAGQETQYF

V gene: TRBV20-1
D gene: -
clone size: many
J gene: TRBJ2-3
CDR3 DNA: TGCAGTGCTAGTCAGGGAAGCACAGATACGCAGTATTTT
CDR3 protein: CSASQGSTDTQYF

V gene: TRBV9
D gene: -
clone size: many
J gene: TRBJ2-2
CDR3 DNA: TGTGCCAGCAGCGGGACTACGGGCGGGGAGCTGTTTTTT
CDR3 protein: CASSGTTGGELFF

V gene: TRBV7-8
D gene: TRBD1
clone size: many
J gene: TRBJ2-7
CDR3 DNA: TGTGCCAGCAGCTCCCCCGGACAGGGGTCCCCCTACGAGCAGTACTTC
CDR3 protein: CASSSPGQGSPYEQYF

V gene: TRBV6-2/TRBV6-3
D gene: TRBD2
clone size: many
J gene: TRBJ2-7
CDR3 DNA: TGTGCCAGCAGGCGGGCTAGCGGATACGAGCAGTACTTC
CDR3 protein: CASRRASGYEQYF

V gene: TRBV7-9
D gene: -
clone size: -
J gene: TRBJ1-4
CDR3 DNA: TGTGCCAGCAGCTCAGGAATTGGGGATGAAAAACTGTTTTTT
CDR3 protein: CASSSGIGDEKLFF

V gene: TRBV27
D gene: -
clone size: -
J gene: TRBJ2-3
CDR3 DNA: TGTGCCAGCAGTTTATGGGGGCACGTTACGCAGTATTTT
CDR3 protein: CASSLWGHVTQYF

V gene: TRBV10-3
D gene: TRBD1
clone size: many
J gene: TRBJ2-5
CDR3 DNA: TGTGCCATCAGTGCCCTAGGGGGCCTGGGAGAGACCCAGTACTTC
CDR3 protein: CAISALGGLGETQYF

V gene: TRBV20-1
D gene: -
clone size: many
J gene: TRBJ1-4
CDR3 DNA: TGCAGTGCTAGCCGGGACCGCCGTAATGAAAAACTGTTTTTT
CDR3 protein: CSASRDRRNEKLFF

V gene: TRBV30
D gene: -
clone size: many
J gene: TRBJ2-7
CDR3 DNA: TGTGCCTGGAGTGTGGGGGACCAGGGCGAGCAGTACTTC
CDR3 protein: CAWSVGDQGEQYF

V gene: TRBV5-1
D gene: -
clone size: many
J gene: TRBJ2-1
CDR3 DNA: TGCGCCAGCAGCTACGGGGGAAGCTCCTACAATGAGCAGTTCTTC
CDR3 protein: CASSYGGSSYNEQFF

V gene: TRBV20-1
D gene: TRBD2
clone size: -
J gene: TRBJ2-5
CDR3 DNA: TGCAGCGCTAGTGACCGGACTAGCGGGACCCAAGAGACCCAGTACTTC
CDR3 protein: CSASDRTSGTQETQYF

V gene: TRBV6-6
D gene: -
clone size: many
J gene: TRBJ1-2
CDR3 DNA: TGTGCCAGCAGTTCTCCGACAGTTTATGGCTACACCTTC
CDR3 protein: CASSSPTVYGYTF

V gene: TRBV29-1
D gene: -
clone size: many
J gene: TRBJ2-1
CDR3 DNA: TGCAGCGTTGCGTGGGGGCAGCAGTTCTTC
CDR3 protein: CSVAWGQQFF

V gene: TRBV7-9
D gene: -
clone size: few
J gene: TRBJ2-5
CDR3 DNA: TGTGCCAGCAGCTTAGTTTTAGGGATCGAAGAGACCCAGCACTTC
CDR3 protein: CASSLVLGIEETQHF